This TCR beta chain comes out of a study of molecular identifiers for immune sequencing clone quantification. TCRdb re-called the PCR reads with MiXCR, one entry per CDR3 protein. The sample has hundreds of thousands of distinct CDR3 sequences, around 25% seen once. Libraries from naive CD8 cells were generated from roughly 18,000 to 920,000 sorted cells (with 10%, 30% or 50% RNA). To note about this clonotype: A read error is possible here, since a much larger clone lies one base away.

The CDR3 sequence is 13 residues long. Germline V gene data show CDR1 as MNHNS and CDR2 as SASEGT. Trimming cost V 9 bases and J 3 bases, with 11 bases left between them. The V gene is TRBV6-1, the J gene TRBJ1-4; D might be TRBD1 (5 bases). The clonotype originates from a human donor in good health. Some libraries in this study had Jurkat cell RNA spiked in. Sequencing input: naive CD8+ T cells from blood, with Jurkat cell RNA spiked in. Subset described: FACS-sorted CD8+CD4-CCR7+CD45RA+ naive T cells. The CDR3 sequence: CARPGLANEKLFF. The DNA of the CDR3 is TGTGCCAGACCGGGACTGGCTAATGAAAAACTGTTTTTT.